Each of the 15 T cell receptor beta chains below was sequenced from the same sample in a study of T cell clonality in common variable immunodeficiency. The data were produced by immunoSEQ multiplex PCR, yet TCRdb's version contains in-frame clones alone and is incomplete. Listed for the sample are tens of thousands of clones, none seen a single time. The sample taken for sequencing was peripheral blood mononuclear cells. The receptor source for this set is a person aged 18 to 70 in good health.

This clone showed up many times. Read data end 3 residues before the CDR3 end; the end is taken from the germline J gene. The rearrangement links TRBV20-1 to TRBJ2-2, with 10 bases lining up with TRBD1. The CDR3 spans 14 residues. Germline values: CDR1 DFQATT, CDR2 SNEGSKA (reference sequence). Germline trimming cut 6 bases from V and 6 bases from J; bases unmatched to any gene: 7. CDR3 bases read: TGCAGTGCAGTCGACAGGGGGCATGCCGGGGAG. It is translated as CSAVDRGHAGE. In full, the CDR3 is CSAVDRGHAGELFF.

This clone showed up many times. With the read ending 3 residues before the CDR3 end, the germline J gene is used to fill in that end. This chain uses TRBV30 with TRBJ1-2; D may be TRBD1 (5 bases). In germline, CDR1 is GTSNPN, CDR2 SVGIG (reference sequence). The CDR3 totals 12 residues. Trimming stripped 4 bases from V and 4 bases from J, with 10 bases between. CDR3 DNA (partial): TGTGCCTGGACCCCTCAGGGCTATGGC. Translation gives CAWTPQGYG. The full CDR3 reads CAWTPQGYGYTF.

This clone was seen ten or more times. The CDR3 here is CASSIAKVPATNEKLFF. The DNA read from the CDR3 is TGTGCCAGTAGTATAGCGAAGGTCCCTGCAACTAATGAAAAA. The V and J genes are TRBV19 and TRBJ1-4; D not resolved. Coverage ceases 3 residues before the CDR3 finishes, and the germline J gene fills in the end. Trimming pared 1 base from V and 0 bases from J, leaving 12 bases between. The germline gives CDR1 LNHDA, CDR2 SQIVND (reference sequence). This CDR3 is built from 17 residues.

This clone was seen only a few times. The DNA ends 3 residues before the CDR3 does, and the rest of the CDR3 is filled in from the germline J gene. This chain uses TRBV20-1 with TRBJ2-7, with 8 bases fitting TRBD1. Germline V gene lookup returns CDR1 DFQATT and CDR2 SNEGSKA (reference sequence). This CDR3 has 16 amino acids. J lost 6 bases, V lost 5 bases, and 18 bases had no gene match. CDR3 amino acids: CSAGSLGTGVKTEQYF. The CDR3 DNA, read in part, is TGCAGTGCTGGATCTCTTGGGACAGGAGTTAAGACCGAG.

This clone was detected many times. The sequence runs out 3 residues before the end of the CDR3; the remainder is reconstructed from the germline J gene. The rearrangement links TRBV7-8 to TRBJ2-7; tentatively, D is TRBD2 (5 bases). CDR1 is SGHVS, CDR2 FQNEAQ, per germline. The CDR3 spans 16 residues. Trimming cost V 5 bases and J 0 bases, with 17 bases left between them. Partial CDR3 DNA: TGTGCCAGCAGCCTTACCAGCGGTGCCCCCTCCTACGAG. It yields the protein CASSLTSGAPSYE. The CDR3 as a whole reads CASSLTSGAPSYEQYF.

This clone was counted at least ten times. The read finishes 3 residues shy of the CDR3 end, and the germline J gene is used to complete it. The V call is TRBV6-4, the J call TRBJ2-2; D gene uncertain. The CDR3 runs 13 residues. V was cut by 4 bases and J by 2 bases, with 5 bases left in between. Germline loops: CDR1 MRHNA, CDR2 SNTAGT. The CDR3 reads CASSGHNTGELFF. Partial CDR3 DNA: TGTGCCAGCAGTGGGCACAACACCGGGGAG.

This clone appeared a few times. This may be a read error, as it is one base from a much larger clone. The read finishes 3 residues shy of the CDR3 end, and the germline J gene is used to complete it. In the same sample, other DNA sequences code for this CDR3. The chain couples TRBV20-1 to TRBJ2-1; 9 bases match TRBD2. The CDR3 totals 13 residues. The germline CDR1 and CDR2 sequences are DFQATT and SNEGSKA (reference sequence). Trimming at V came to 3 bases and at J to 4 bases, leaving 1 base not matched to a gene. The sequenced CDR3 bases are TGCAGTGCTAGGACTAGCGGTTACAATGAG. It is translated as CSARTSGYNE. The full CDR3 protein reads CSARTSGYNEQFF.

This clone was observed many times. The missing CDR3 end, 3 residues past where the read stops, is filled in from the germline J gene. The chain employs TRBV7-2 and TRBJ1-1; D is uncertain. Deletions cut 5 bases from V and 1 base from J, with 8 bases between. Germline V gene lookup returns CDR1 SGHTA and CDR2 FQGNSA. This CDR3 is built from 13 residues. The CDR3 is CASSPRRNTEAFF. Incomplete CDR3 DNA: TGTGCCAGCAGCCCCAGGCGGAACACTGAA.

This clone was recorded at least ten times. The CDR3 end lies 3 residues beyond the end of the read and is filled in from the germline J gene. This chain links TRBV5-6 with TRBJ2-7, with 7 nucleotides matching TRBD2. Germline trimming cut 0 bases from V and 3 bases from J; bases unmatched to any gene: 3. The CDR3 has 14 amino acids. Germline assignment: CDR1 SGHDT and CDR2 YYEEEE. The CDR3 bases that were read are TGTGCCAGCAGCTTGGGAAGCGGGATCTACGAG. This encodes CASSLGSGIYE. The full-length CDR3 reads as CASSLGSGIYEQYF. Filled out from reference TRBV5-6 and TRBJ2-7, the complete variable domain reads DAGVTQSPTHLIKTRGQQVTLRCSPKSGHDTVSWYQQALGQGPQFIFQYYEEEERQRGNFPDRFSGHQFPNYSSELNVNALLLGDSALYLCASSLGSGIYEQYFGPGTRLTVT.

This clone was picked up many times. The read falls 3 residues short of the CDR3 end, and the missing part is taken from the germline J gene. The chain recombines TRBV18 with TRBJ1-1; D is uncertain. V gave up 1 base and J gave up 0 bases, with 6 bases separating them. The CDR3 extends over 14 amino acids. Germline V gives CDR1 KGHSH, CDR2 LQKENI. The CDR3 here is CASSPQGMNTEAFF. The CDR3 bases that were read are TGTGCCAGCTCACCACAGGGCATGAACACTGAA.

The sample holds many counts of this clone. The observed sequence ends 3 residues before the CDR3 terminus, with the missing tail filled in from the germline J gene. V and J are TRBV29-1 and TRBJ1-1; 10 bases map to TRBD1. V was clipped by 6 bases and J by 5 bases; unmatched bases: 12. The CDR3 sequence is 15 residues long. In germline, CDR1 is SQVTM, CDR2 ANQGSEA. The DNA read from the CDR3 is TGCAGCGTAGTCACTGACAGGGGGCTAGGTACTGAA. As protein: CSVVTDRGLGTE. The complete CDR3 sequence is CSVVTDRGLGTEAFF.

This clone has ten or more counts. Coverage ceases 3 residues before the CDR3 finishes, and the germline J gene fills in the end. This sequence joins TRBV6-1 and TRBJ1-5; D gene ambiguous. V was clipped by 3 bases and J by 7 bases, with 10 bases between them. The CDR3 extends over 13 amino acids. From germline, CDR1 is MNHNS and CDR2 SASEGT. CDR3 bases read: TGTGCCAGCAGTGACAGGTCAGGACAGCCC. Its translation: CASSDRSGQP. The whole CDR3 protein is CASSDRSGQPQHF.

This clone was counted many times. Read coverage stops 3 residues before the CDR3 terminus; the germline J gene supplies the remainder. The chain links TRBV18 to TRBJ1-1; D perhaps matches TRBD1 (6 bases). V shed 4 bases and J shed 1 base, with 16 bases lying between them. The CDR3 extends over 16 amino acids. The V gene's germline CDR1 is KGHSH and CDR2 LQKENI. CDR3 loop: CASSQQGISSNTEAFF. The CDR3 bases that were read are TGTGCCAGCTCACAACAGGGAATTTCTTCGAACACTGAA.

The sample holds many counts of this clone. The read stops 3 residues short of the end of the CDR3; the missing end is completed from the germline J gene. The chain joins TRBV5-6 to TRBJ1-1; D unresolved. The CDR3 totals 14 residues. Germline CDR1 is SGHDT and CDR2 is YYEEEE. The V and J ends lost 0 bases and 1 base respectively, with 7 bases between them. The CDR3 DNA, read in part, is TGTGCCAGCAGCTTGGTGCAGGAGAACACTGAA. This translates into CASSLVQENTE. The whole CDR3 protein reads CASSLVQENTEAFF.

This clone was found many times. The read comes to an end 3 residues before the CDR3 does, leaving the germline J gene to fill in the end. This chain uses TRBV7-7 with TRBJ1-4, with D maybe TRBD1 (5 bases). The ends were cut back, 1 base at V and 5 bases at J, with 11 bases in the middle. The CDR3 covers 15 residues. CDR1 is SSHAT and CDR2 is FNYEAQ in the germline V gene (reference sequence). The part of the CDR3 DNA that was read is TGTGCCAGCAGCTTAGGGGAGGGGAAGAATGAAAAA. Protein sequence: CASSLGEGKNEK. The entire CDR3 protein reads CASSLGEGKNEKLFF.